This T cell receptor beta chain was profiled in a study of blood T cell repertoires in COVID-19. As for the study in general: Samples taken during acute and convalescent COVID-19 were collected in the United States, Italy and Spain.

Germline V gene lookup returns CDR1 KGHDR and CDR2 SFDVKD. This CDR3 comprises 15 residues. The ends lost 2 bases at V and 4 bases at J; junction bases unmatched: 6. Authors' analysis steps: The assay estimated nucleated cells by amplifying reference gene primers. The method was immunoSEQ multiplex PCR; TCRdb's version includes in-frame clones alone and lacks a portion of them. V and J calls and clone size follow that table, whereas D and trimming were derived from the DNA. The sample comprises around 20,000 clones, about nine tenths of which are singletons, and roughly 8.3% rests with the top ten. The clonotype was recovered from a human donor in a cohort sampled during active COVID-19. The donor label of this sample is uncertain. Source material: peripheral blood. The gene calls are TRBV24-1 and TRBJ1-2, with 7 positions matching TRBD1. CDR3 nucleotide sequence: TGTGCCACCAGTGATTCCCAACAGGGGATCTATGGCTACACCTTC. This sequence encodes CATSDSQQGIYGYTF.